A single T cell receptor beta chain is shown here with its context. Clones were read by immunoSEQ multiplex PCR, and TCRdb kept only the in-frame ones, dropping some. Here the sample spans more than 200,000 clones, 80% to 90% being singletons. These data belong to a study of blood T cell repertoires in COVID-19. CDR3 length: 14 residues. Germline lookup yields CDR1 SGHRS and CDR2 YFSETQ. V lost 2 bases, J lost 6 bases, and 2 bases stayed unmatched. The source of this sequence is a man under 40 in a cohort exposed to, infected with or recovered from COVID-19 (not recorded which). Sequencing was carried out using PBMCs or T cells enriched from blood (not recorded which). V gene TRBV5-1 combines with J gene TRBJ2-2; 9 bases are shared with TRBD1. CDR3 nucleotide sequence: TGCGCCAGCAGCTTAAGGACAGGGGCCGGGGAGCTGTTTTTT. This translates into CASSLRTGAGELFF.